This TCR beta chain is drawn from a study of vaccination effects on CD4 cells after COVID-19. For the study at large: Each culture well received a few million PBMC. These cells were then cultured in IMDM with about 9.1 IU/ml IL-2 and around 9.6 ug/ml peptides.

For this clone: The target antigen is unknown.

Researchers isolated CD4+ T cells once roughly nine days of culture had elapsed. The vaccine given was either BNT162b2 or mRNA-1273, in two doses. Method: immunoSEQ multiplex PCR; TCRdb's copy keeps in-frame clones and lacks some. The sample shows more than 55,000 clones, less than 80% of them seen only once. Whole-study results and caveats: Healthy vaccinees had only 1 of 255 vaccine-induced clones cross-react with common cold coronaviruses.

Germline-derived CDR1 and CDR2 are SGDLS and YYNGEE. CDR3 length: 14 residues. Trimming pared 0 bases from V and 5 bases from J, leaving 11 bases between. This TCR derives from a human donor who received a COVID-19 vaccine. The chain employs TRBV9 and TRBJ2-5, with a tentative D call TRBD2 (5 bases). Sequencing used CD4+ T cells from PBMCs cultured without peptide, obtained after COVID-19 vaccination. The DNA of the CDR3 is TGTGCCAGCAGCGTAGGAGGGTCTGTGGAGACCCAGTACTTC. It specifies CASSVGGSVETQYF.